The table lists the clone carrying this TCR beta chain with many counts. Its antigen remains unknown. This CDR3 has 14 residues. V lost 7 bases to trimming and J lost 3 bases; unmatched junction nucleotides: 10. CDR1 and CDR2 from the germline V gene are SGHRS and YFSETQ. Template-switch 5'RACE cDNA synthesis added a 10-nucleotide unique molecular identifier. The output of every sequencing run, over 180 million TCR-beta sequences, came from 15-18 subjects. TCRdb used MiXCR to reprocess the 5' RACE reads, holding one entry per CDR3 protein. The table has approximately 31,000 distinct CDR3 sequences, approximately 4.5% seen once. The data were taken from a study of neurological immune-mediated disorders. Study-level findings and limits: HTLV-1-associated myelopathy had the most TCR clonal expansion, while multiple sclerosis had the least, a level that fell below healthy controls.

The V call is TRBV5-1, the J call TRBJ2-7; 7 bases align to TRBD1. The sample taken for sequencing was PBMCs. The sequence derives from a man between 18 and 35 years old in good health. CDR3 nucleotide sequence: TGCGCCAGCGGGAAGACAGGGTATGTCTACGAGCAGTACTTC. Its translation: CASGKTGYVYEQYF.